The 30 T cell receptor beta chains presented below share a single source sample, sequenced in a study of cytomegalovirus exposure and HLA in healthy donors. Primers included in the PCR were 60 Vbeta and 13 Jbeta primers. Here immunoSEQ multiplex PCR was the method, and the copy in TCRdb shows in-frame clones only, minus some. The table includes around 200,000 clones, under 85% detected once. Sample: PBMCs. These receptors were obtained from a woman aged 45-60 years in good health and CMV-seropositive.

The V call is TRBV5-1, the J call TRBJ1-4, with TRBD1 as a possible D gene (5 bases). This CDR3 has 15 residues. The V and J ends lost 2 bases and 8 bases respectively, with 16 bases between them. Germline V gene sequence: CDR1 SGHRS, CDR2 YFSETQ. This CDR3 reads CASSFTTGGVEKLFF. DNA for the CDR3: TGCGCCAGCAGCTTCACTACCGGGGGAGTAGAAAAACTGTTTTTT.

The chain uses TRBV6-5 and TRBJ1-3, with D tentatively TRBD1 (6 bases). V dropped 0 bases and J dropped 7 bases, with 10 bases sitting between them. This CDR3 spans 14 amino acids. CDR1 and CDR2 (germline): MNHEY, SVGAGI. The CDR3 region is CASSYSGRGNTIYF. The CDR3, as DNA: TGTGCCAGCAGTTACTCGGGTAGGGGGAACACCATATATTTT.

The genes are TRBV6-5 and TRBJ2-3, with TRBD2 matching over 10 bases. CDR3 length equals 15 residues. Unmatched junction bases numbered 4, after V lost 4 bases and J lost 3 bases. Germline V gene lookup returns CDR1 MNHEY and CDR2 SVGAGI. CDR3 DNA: TGTGCCAGCAGTTTCGGGACTAGCGATACAGATACGCAGTATTTT. Translation gives CASSFGTSDTDTQYF.

V and J are TRBV14 and TRBJ1-1; 9 bases line up with TRBD1. The germline CDR1 and CDR2 sequences are SGHDN and FVKESK. This CDR3 is built from 14 residues. The trim removed 4 bases at V and 5 bases at J, leaving 5 bases unmatched. CDR3 protein: CASSRDRVRTEAFF. The CDR3 DNA sequence: TGTGCCAGCAGCCGGGACAGGGTTAGGACTGAAGCTTTCTTT.

The chain couples TRBV5-6 to TRBJ1-2, with 7 bases that match TRBD1. Germline trimming cut 3 bases from V and 4 bases from J; bases unmatched to any gene: 9. Germline V gives CDR1 SGHDT, CDR2 YYEEEE. This CDR3 has 15 residues. The CDR3 spells CASSSLTGDGYGYTF. The CDR3 nucleotides are TGTGCCAGCAGCTCGTTAACAGGGGACGGCTATGGCTACACCTTC. Drawing the rest from reference TRBV5-6 and TRBJ1-2, the complete variable domain is DAGVTQSPTHLIKTRGQQVTLRCSPKSGHDTVSWYQQALGQGPQFIFQYYEEEERQRGNFPDRFSGHQFPNYSSELNVNALLLGDSALYLCASSSLTGDGYGYTFGSGTRLTVV.

The CDR3 DNA sequence: TGTGCCAGCAGCTTGTCTGGACAGGGGGCATTTCAGCCCCAGCATTTT. This translates into CASSLSGQGAFQPQHF. This chain joins TRBV5-8 and TRBJ1-5; 11 positions match TRBD1. Germline V gene lookup returns CDR1 SGHTS and CDR2 YDEGEE. The length of the CDR3 is 16 residues. V shed 1 base and J 6 bases; nucleotides not matched to a gene: 6.

This chain links TRBV18 with TRBJ1-1; 10 positions match TRBD1. Germline lookup yields CDR1 KGHSH and CDR2 LQKENI. The CDR3 covers 15 residues. The V and J ends lost 3 bases and 5 bases, in that order; junction bases with no gene match: 6. The CDR3 DNA reads TGTGCCAGCTCACCTCGACAGGGGGCAGGGACTGAAGCTTTCTTT. Its translation: CASSPRQGAGTEAFF.

The chain employs TRBV28 and TRBJ1-2; possible D gene TRBD1, 6 bases. Trimming left V 9 bases short and J 7 bases short, with 18 bases between. The V gene's germline CDR1 is MDHEN and CDR2 SYDVKM. The CDR3 length is 13 residues. DNA for the CDR3: TGTGCCAGTTCGGGGGGGCGTAGGGCTGGCTACACCTTC. Encoded protein: CASSGGRRAGYTF.

The genes are TRBV18 and TRBJ1-2; D unresolved. The germline gives CDR1 KGHSH, CDR2 LQKENI. This CDR3 is built from 12 residues. V was clipped by 3 bases and J by 6 bases, with 8 bases between them. The CDR3 sequence: CASSPERDGYTF. DNA of the CDR3: TGTGCCAGCTCACCGGAGAGGGATGGCTACACCTTC.

The rearrangement uses TRBV6-6 and TRBJ2-7; the match to TRBD2 covers 8 bases. The germline CDR1 and CDR2 sequences are MNHNY and SVGAGI (reference sequence). The CDR3 totals 15 residues. V gave up 5 bases and J gave up 2 bases; unmatched junction bases: 8. The CDR3 loop reads CASSSRGGAAYEQYF. The CDR3 DNA is TGTGCCAGCAGTAGTCGGGGGGGCGCGGCCTACGAGCAGTACTTC.

The chain's CDR3 is CASSLGTGGGNSPLHF. DNA of the CDR3: TGTGCCAGCAGCTTAGGGACAGGGGGTGGTAATTCACCCCTCCACTTT. This chain links TRBV11-2 with TRBJ1-6, with TRBD1 identical over 10 bases. The V gene end was trimmed by 1 base and the J gene end by 6 bases; junction bases not matched to a gene: 3. Germline values: CDR1 SGHAT, CDR2 FQNNGV. The CDR3 runs 16 residues.

The rearrangement joins TRBV18 to TRBJ1-3; tentatively, D is TRBD1 (5 bases). This CDR3 spans 16 amino acids. V was pared by 3 bases and J by 4 bases, with 16 bases between. Per germline, CDR1 KGHSH and CDR2 LQKENI. As DNA, the CDR3 is TGTGCCAGCTCACCCCGACAGTCGTTTGGGGGAAACACCATATATTTT. It codes for CASSPRQSFGGNTIYF.

This sequence joins TRBV30 and TRBJ1-5, with 7 bases matching TRBD1. This CDR3 is 15 amino acids long. Trimming cost V 2 bases and J 0 bases; bases outside gene matches: 4. CDR1 is GTSNPN, CDR2 SVGIG, per germline (reference sequence). The CDR3 spells CAWSLTGISNQPQHF. The CDR3 DNA reads TGTGCCTGGAGTCTGACAGGGATTAGCAATCAGCCCCAGCATTTT.

The chain is built from TRBV5-4 and TRBJ2-3; TRBD2 matches 9 bases. The germline V gene has CDR1 SGHNT and CDR2 YYREEE (reference sequence). The CDR3 covers 14 residues. After removal of 1 base from V and 4 bases from J, the junction contained 1 base not matched to a gene. The CDR3: CASSLSGGSDTQYF. The CDR3 nucleotides read TGTGCCAGCAGCTTGAGCGGGGGGTCAGATACGCAGTATTTT.

The count of this clone is one. V and J are TRBV28 and TRBJ2-7, with D possibly being TRBD2 (5 bases). Trimming shortened V by 8 bases and J by 6 bases, and 17 bases separated the two germline ends. The CDR3 is 13 amino acids. Germline V gene sequence: CDR1 MDHEN, CDR2 SYDVKM. CDR3 coding DNA: TGTGCCAGCCACGGCCCTAGCTACGGCGAGCAGTACTTC. It yields the protein CASHGPSYGEQYF.

The genes are TRBV7-8 and TRBJ2-7, with 8 nucleotides matching TRBD2. Germline V gene sequence: CDR1 SGHVS, CDR2 FQNEAQ. This CDR3 region has 20 residues. The V gene end was trimmed by 4 bases and the J gene end by 4 bases; junction bases not matched to a gene: 24. The CDR3 DNA follows: TGTGCCAGCAGCTCAAGACTGGCGGGGGGTCTCGACCCCACGAGTTACGAGCAGTACTTC. Translated: CASSSRLAGGLDPTSYEQYF.

The chain employs TRBV6-1 and TRBJ1-1; D gene uncertain. Germline V gives CDR1 MNHNS, CDR2 SASEGT. Trimming took off 1 base at V and 1 base at J, with 4 bases between the two ends. The CDR3 runs to 13 residues. The CDR3 nucleotides are TGTGCCAGCAGTGAAGGGCAGAACACTGAAGCTTTCTTT. This translates into CASSEGQNTEAFF.

The V call is TRBV6-1, the J call TRBJ1-5; TRBD1 is a possible D gene (5 bases). Germline V lookup: CDR1 MNHNS, CDR2 SASEGT. Trimming took 3 bases from V and 0 from J, leaving 12 bases between them. There are 16 residues in the CDR3. The CDR3 sequence is CASSDPSGRSNQPQHF. CDR3 nucleotide sequence: TGTGCCAGCAGTGACCCCTCAGGGCGTAGCAATCAGCCCCAGCATTTT.

The rearrangement links TRBV5-4 to TRBJ2-5, with TRBD1 as a possible D gene (6 bases). Deletions cut 2 bases from V and 5 bases from J, with 10 bases between. This CDR3 has 13 residues. The germline V gene encodes CDR1 SGHNT and CDR2 YYREEE (reference sequence). The CDR3 coding sequence is TGTGCCAGCAGCTTAACAGGGTTGGAGACCCAGTACTTC. Protein: CASSLTGLETQYF.

This clone was seen a single time. The chain couples TRBV7-9 to TRBJ2-2; TRBD2 might be the D (5 bases). This CDR3 region has 16 residues. The V and J ends lost 1 base and 3 bases respectively, with 12 bases between them. Germline assignment: CDR1 SEHNR and CDR2 FQNEAQ (reference sequence). Here the CDR3 reads CASSLVYGVDTGELFF. The CDR3 DNA sequence: TGTGCCAGCAGCTTAGTATACGGGGTGGACACCGGGGAGCTGTTTTTT.

The V call is TRBV7-8, the J call TRBJ2-3; D is possibly TRBD1 (5 bases). This CDR3 contains 14 residues. Germline CDR1 is SGHVS and CDR2 is FQNEAQ. V lost 1 base and J 2 bases, leaving 7 bases between the germline ends. CDR3 loop: CASSLVQVTDTQYF. In DNA form, the CDR3 reads TGTGCCAGCAGCTTAGTACAGGTCACAGATACGCAGTATTTT. Using reference TRBV7-8 and TRBJ2-3 for the parts outside the CDR3, the full variable domain is GAGVSQSPRYKVAKRGQDVALRCDPISGHVSLFWYQQALGQGPEFLTYFQNEAQLDKSGLPSDRFFAERPEGSVSTLKIQRTQQEDSAVYLCASSLVQVTDTQYFGPGTRLTVL.

The CDR3 loop reads CASSLGTGHKQYF. CDR3 sequence (DNA): TGTGCCAGCAGCTTAGGGACAGGGCACAAGCAGTACTTC. The rearrangement joins TRBV13 to TRBJ2-7, with 7 bases matching TRBD1. The CDR3 contains 13 residues. CDR1 and CDR2 from the germline V gene are PRHDT and FYEKMQ (reference sequence). V gave up 0 bases and J gave up 8 bases; unmatched junction bases: 4.

The CDR3 coding sequence is TGTGCCAGCACCTCCGGGGGGGAAAACACCATATATTTT. Its protein product is CASTSGGENTIYF. The gene calls are TRBV27 and TRBJ1-3; weak D call: TRBD1 (5 bases). This CDR3 is built from 13 residues. The V and J ends lost 7 bases and 6 bases respectively, with 13 bases between them. The germline V gene encodes CDR1 MNHEY and CDR2 SMNVEV (reference sequence).

The CDR3 sequence is CASSVRGGTEAFF. The CDR3 coding sequence is TGTGCCAGCAGCGTTCGGGGGGGGACTGAAGCTTTCTTT. The rearrangement uses TRBV6-5 and TRBJ1-1; a weak D match, TRBD1 (5 bases). The CDR3 covers 13 residues. V dropped 6 bases and J dropped 5 bases, with 13 bases sitting between them. CDR1 and CDR2 (germline): MNHEY, SVGAGI.

The chain has TRBV9 and TRBJ1-1, with 7 bases lining up with TRBD1. Trimming removed 4 bases from V and 0 bases from J; junction bases left unmatched: 6. CDR1 is SGDLS and CDR2 is YYNGEE in the germline V gene. The CDR3 totals 15 residues. CDR3 region: CASSRGGTVNTEAFF. Written as DNA, the CDR3 is TGTGCCAGCAGCCGAGGAGGGACAGTGAACACTGAAGCTTTCTTT.

The V call is TRBV29-1, the J call TRBJ2-7; D gene ambiguous. The V gene's germline CDR1 is SQVTM and CDR2 ANQGSEA. The V gene lost 4 bases and the J gene lost 1 base, with 11 bases spanning the gap. The length of the CDR3 is 13 residues. In DNA, the CDR3 is TGCAGCGTTGTGGGCGTTGAGTCCTACGAGCAGTACTTC. Amino acid sequence: CSVVGVESYEQYF.

This clone appeared a few times. V gene TRBV7-3 combines with J gene TRBJ1-1, with 7 bases that match TRBD1. V trimming: 5 bases; J trimming: 3 bases; junction bases outside the gene matches: 3. CDR1 SGHTA and CDR2 FQGTGA come from the germline V gene. The CDR3 sequence is 13 residues long. CDR3 residues: CASSPGTDTEAFF. The CDR3 coding sequence is TGTGCCAGCAGCCCTGGGACAGACACTGAAGCTTTCTTT. The full variable domain, rest sourced from reference TRBV7-3 and TRBJ1-1, is GAGVSQTPSNKVTEKGKYVELRCDPISGHTALYWYRQSLGQGPEFLIYFQGTGAADDSGLPNDRFFAVRPEGSVSTLKIQRTERGDSAVYLCASSPGTDTEAFFGQGTRLTVV.

The gene calls are TRBV5-1 and TRBJ2-5; D not resolved. The CDR3 contains 11 residues. Germline V lookup: CDR1 SGHRS, CDR2 YFSETQ. V lost 0 bases and J 8 bases, leaving 5 bases between the germline ends. DNA for the CDR3: TGCGCCAGCAGCTTGGCCTTCACCCAGTACTTC. Encoded protein: CASSLAFTQYF.

This chain links TRBV4-3 with TRBJ1-2, with 8 positions matching TRBD1. In germline, CDR1 is LGHNA, CDR2 YSLEER. The junction had 6 bases not matched to a gene; V was cut back by 0 bases and J by 6 bases. The CDR3 loop spans 15 amino acids. The CDR3 DNA is TGCGCCAGCAGCCAAGAGGCTCCGACAGGGGATGGCTACACCTTC. As protein: CASSQEAPTGDGYTF.

This clone was seen a single time. The rearrangement uses TRBV5-1 and TRBJ2-3, with D perhaps TRBD2 (6 bases). The V end lost 1 base, the J end lost 2 bases, and 17 bases lay between the germline ends. Germline loops: CDR1 SGHRS, CDR2 YFSETQ. This CDR3 is built from 17 residues. The CDR3 nucleotides read TGCGCCAGCAGCTTGCCGGGGGTCCTAATTTACACAGATACGCAGTATTTT. Its protein product is CASSLPGVLIYTDTQYF. Supplemented by reference TRBV5-1 and TRBJ2-3, the full variable domain reads KAGVTQTPRYLIKTRGQQVTLSCSPISGHRSVSWYQQTPGQGLQFLFEYFSETQRNKGNFPGRFSGRQFSNSRSEMNVSTLELGDSALYLCASSLPGVLIYTDTQYFGPGTRLTVL.